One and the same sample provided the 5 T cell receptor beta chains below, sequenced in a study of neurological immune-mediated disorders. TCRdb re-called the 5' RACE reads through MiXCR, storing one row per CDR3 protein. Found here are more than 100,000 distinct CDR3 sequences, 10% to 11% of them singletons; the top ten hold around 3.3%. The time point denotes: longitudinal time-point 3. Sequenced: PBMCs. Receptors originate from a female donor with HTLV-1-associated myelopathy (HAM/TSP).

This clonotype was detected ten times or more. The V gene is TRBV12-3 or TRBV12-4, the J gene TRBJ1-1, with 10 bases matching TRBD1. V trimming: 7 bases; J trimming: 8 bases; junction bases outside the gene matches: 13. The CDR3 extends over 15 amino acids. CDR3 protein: CASNSLRDRGPEAFF. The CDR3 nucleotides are TGTGCCAGCAATTCTCTGCGGGACAGGGGTCCAGAAGCTTTCTTT.

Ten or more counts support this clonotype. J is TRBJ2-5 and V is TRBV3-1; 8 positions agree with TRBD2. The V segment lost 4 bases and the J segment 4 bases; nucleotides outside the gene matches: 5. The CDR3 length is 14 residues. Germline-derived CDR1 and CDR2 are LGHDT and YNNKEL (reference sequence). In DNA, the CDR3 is TGTGCCAGCAGCCGACTTAGCGGGGCAGAGACCCAGTACTTC. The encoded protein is CASSRLSGAETQYF.

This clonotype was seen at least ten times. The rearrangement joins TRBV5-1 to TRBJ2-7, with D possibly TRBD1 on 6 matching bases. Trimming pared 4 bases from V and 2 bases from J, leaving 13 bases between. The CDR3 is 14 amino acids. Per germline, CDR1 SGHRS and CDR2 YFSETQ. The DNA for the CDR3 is TGCGCCAGCAGCCCACCGACAGGTACCTACGAGCAGTACTTC. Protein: CASSPPTGTYEQYF.

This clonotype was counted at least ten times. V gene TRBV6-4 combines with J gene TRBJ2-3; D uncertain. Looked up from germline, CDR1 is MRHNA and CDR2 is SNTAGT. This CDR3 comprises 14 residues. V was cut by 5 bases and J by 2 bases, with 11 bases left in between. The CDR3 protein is CASSPETHTDTQYF. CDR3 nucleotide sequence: TGTGCCAGCAGTCCTGAGACCCACACAGATACGCAGTATTTT.

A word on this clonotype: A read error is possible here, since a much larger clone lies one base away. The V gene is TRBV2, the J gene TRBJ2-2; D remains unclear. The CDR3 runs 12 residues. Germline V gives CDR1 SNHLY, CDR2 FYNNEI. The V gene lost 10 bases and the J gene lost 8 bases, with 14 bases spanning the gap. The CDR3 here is CANVPAIGELFF. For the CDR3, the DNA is TGTGCCAACGTACCAGCAATTGGGGAGCTGTTTTTT.